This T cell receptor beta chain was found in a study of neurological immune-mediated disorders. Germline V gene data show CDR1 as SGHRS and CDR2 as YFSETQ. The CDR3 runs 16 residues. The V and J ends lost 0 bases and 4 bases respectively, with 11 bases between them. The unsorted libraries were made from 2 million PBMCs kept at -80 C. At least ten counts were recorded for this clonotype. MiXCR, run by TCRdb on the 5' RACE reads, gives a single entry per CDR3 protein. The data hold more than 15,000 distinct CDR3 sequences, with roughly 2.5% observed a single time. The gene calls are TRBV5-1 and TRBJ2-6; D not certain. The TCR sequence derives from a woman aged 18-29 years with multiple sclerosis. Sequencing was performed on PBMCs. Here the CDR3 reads CASSLEARAGANVLTF. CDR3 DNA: TGCGCCAGCAGCTTGGAGGCTAGAGCGGGGGCCAACGTCCTGACTTTC.